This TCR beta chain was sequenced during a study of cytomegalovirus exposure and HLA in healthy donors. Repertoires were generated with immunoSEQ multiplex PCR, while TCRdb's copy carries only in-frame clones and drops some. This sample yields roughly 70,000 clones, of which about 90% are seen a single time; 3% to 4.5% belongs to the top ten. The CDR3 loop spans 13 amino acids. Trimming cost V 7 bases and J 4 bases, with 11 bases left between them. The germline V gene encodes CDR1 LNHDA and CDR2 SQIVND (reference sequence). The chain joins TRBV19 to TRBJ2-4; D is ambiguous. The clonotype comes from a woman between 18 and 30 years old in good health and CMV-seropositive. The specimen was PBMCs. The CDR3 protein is CASKNESKNIQYF. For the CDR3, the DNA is TGTGCCAGTAAAAATGAGTCTAAAAACATTCAGTACTTC. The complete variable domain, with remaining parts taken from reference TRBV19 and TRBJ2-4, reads DGGITQSPKYLFRKEGQNVTLSCEQNLNHDAMYWYRQDPGQGLRLIYYSQIVNDFQKGDIAEGYSVSREKKESFPLTVTSAQKNPTAFYLCASKNESKNIQYFGAGTRLSVL.